The TCR beta chain under discussion was sequenced for a study of CD8 T cells in ankylosing spondylitis. Scientists made TCR beta libraries using quantitative 5'-RACE with molecular barcodes. From the 5' RACE reads, TCRdb called clonotypes with MiXCR, one entry per CDR3 protein. Among about 300,000 distinct CDR3 sequences listed, less than 25% were seen once. CDR3 length: 12 residues. The V gene lost 5 bases and the J gene lost 7 bases, with 7 bases spanning the gap. From germline, CDR1 is SGHRS and CDR2 YFSETQ. Points from the study as a whole: Certain motif variants had earlier been reported in reactive arthritis synovial fluid and blood. Matched synovial fluid from ankylosing spondylitis patients was reported to be enriched for disease-linked clones. The disease-linked clones had a CD8+ phenotype and low blood frequencies.

This clonotype was found many times. The antigen is unknown. The V call is TRBV5-1, the J call TRBJ1-6; D may be TRBD1 (5 bases). This TCR was recovered from a female donor with ankylosing spondylitis or in good health (not recorded which). The sample was blood, either unsorted or a sorted T cell fraction (not recorded which). CDR3 bases: TGCGCCAGCAGAGAGGGGAATTCACCCCTCCACTTT. Its protein is CASREGNSPLHF.